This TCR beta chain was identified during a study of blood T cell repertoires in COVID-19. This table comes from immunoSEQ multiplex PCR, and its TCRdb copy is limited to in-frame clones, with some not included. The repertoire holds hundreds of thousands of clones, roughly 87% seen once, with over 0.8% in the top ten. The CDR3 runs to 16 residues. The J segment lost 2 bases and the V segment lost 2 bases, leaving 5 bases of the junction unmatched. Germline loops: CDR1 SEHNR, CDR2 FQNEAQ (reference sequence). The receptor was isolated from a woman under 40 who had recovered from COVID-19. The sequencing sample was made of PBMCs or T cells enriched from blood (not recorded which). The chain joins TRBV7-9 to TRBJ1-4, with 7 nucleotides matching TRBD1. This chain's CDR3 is CASSLSPGGTNEKLFF. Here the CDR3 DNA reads TGTGCCAGCAGCTTATCCCCAGGGGGGACTAATGAAAAACTGTTTTTT. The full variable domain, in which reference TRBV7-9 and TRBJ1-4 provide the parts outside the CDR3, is DTGVSQNPRHKITKRGQNVTFRCDPISEHNRLYWYRQTLGQGPEFLTYFQNEAQLEKSRLLSDRFSAERPKGSFSTLEIQRTEQGDSAMYLCASSLSPGGTNEKLFFGSGTQLSVL.